This T cell receptor (beta chain) is from a study of brain T cells in children with intractable seizures. Points from the study as a whole: Viral specificity was inferred only from CDR3 similarity; HCMV serostatus was unknown.

About this clone: Its antigen is unknown.

Time point: blood from clinic visit 5 months post-surgery; TSC patient then seizure free. Only cases whose brain tissue showed the highest T cell transcript signatures were sequenced. At least one anti-epileptic drug was given before surgery. Assay used: immunoSEQ multiplex PCR; TCRdb lists only in-frame clones, some missing. Found here are about 340,000 clones, roughly 92% of them singletons; the top ten hold around 6%. This specimen consisted of peripheral blood, obtained less than 6 months after surgery. The sequence derives from a boy under two years old with tuberous sclerosis and intractable seizures.

The CDR3 sequence: CSVKGQGSSYEQYF. Written as DNA, the CDR3 is TGCAGCGTTAAAGGACAGGGAAGTTCCTACGAGCAGTACTTC. The rearrangement joins TRBV29-1 to TRBJ2-7; TRBD1 matches at 8 bases. This CDR3 comprises 14 residues. V shed 5 bases and J 1 base; nucleotides not matched to a gene: 7. Germline loops: CDR1 SQVTM, CDR2 ANQGSEA.